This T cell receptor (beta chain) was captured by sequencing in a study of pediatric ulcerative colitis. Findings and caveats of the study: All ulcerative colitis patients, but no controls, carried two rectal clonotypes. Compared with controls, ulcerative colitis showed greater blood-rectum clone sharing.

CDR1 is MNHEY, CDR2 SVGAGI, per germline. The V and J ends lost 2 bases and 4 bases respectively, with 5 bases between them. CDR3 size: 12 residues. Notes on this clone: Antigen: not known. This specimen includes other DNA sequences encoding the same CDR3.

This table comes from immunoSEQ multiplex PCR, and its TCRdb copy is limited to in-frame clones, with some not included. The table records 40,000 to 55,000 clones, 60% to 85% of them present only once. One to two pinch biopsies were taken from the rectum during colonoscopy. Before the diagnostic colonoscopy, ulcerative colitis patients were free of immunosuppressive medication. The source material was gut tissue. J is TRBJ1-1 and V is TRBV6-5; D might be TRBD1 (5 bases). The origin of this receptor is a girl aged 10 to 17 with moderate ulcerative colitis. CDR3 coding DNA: TGTGCCAGCAGTTACGGGGGCACTGAAGCTTTCTTT. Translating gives CASSYGGTEAFF.